Sequencing of this TCR beta chain was carried out in a study of T cells after yellow fever vaccination. Study results and limitations: Reappearance after the booster was observed for most primary-vaccination clones (roughly 96% CD4, over 70% CD8).

TCRdb independently ran MiXCR on the 5' RACE reads; one entry per CDR3 protein. The table includes 400,000 to 450,000 distinct CDR3 sequences, approximately 18% detected once. Note on this clonotype: Antigen unknown.

CDR3 length equals 14 residues. V was shortened by 4 bases and J by 6 bases, with 13 bases between the two germline ends. The germline V gene has CDR1 SGHDN and CDR2 FVKESK. The V call is TRBV14, the J call TRBJ2-1; D not certain. The material was PBMCs, obtained before the yellow fever booster vaccination. This TCR came from a man aged 18 to 29 who received the YFV17D yellow fever vaccine. The DNA for the CDR3 is TGTGCCAGCAGCCGATGGGATGGACGCAATGAGCAGTTCTTC. Amino acid sequence: CASSRWDGRNEQFF.